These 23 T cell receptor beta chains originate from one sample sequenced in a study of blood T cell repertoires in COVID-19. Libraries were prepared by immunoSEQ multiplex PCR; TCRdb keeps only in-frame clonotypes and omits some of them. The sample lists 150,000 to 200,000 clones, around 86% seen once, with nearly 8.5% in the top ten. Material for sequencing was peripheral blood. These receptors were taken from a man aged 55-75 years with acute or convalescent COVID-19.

The CDR3, as DNA: TGTGCCAGCAGCTTAGTCGGGATGTGGAACACTGAAGCTTTCTTT. Amino acid sequence: CASSLVGMWNTEAFF. V gene TRBV7-9 combines with J gene TRBJ1-1; D ambiguous. CDR3 length: 15 residues. The V gene's germline CDR1 is SEHNR and CDR2 FQNEAQ (reference sequence). The V gene lost 1 base and the J gene lost 1 base, with 10 bases spanning the gap.

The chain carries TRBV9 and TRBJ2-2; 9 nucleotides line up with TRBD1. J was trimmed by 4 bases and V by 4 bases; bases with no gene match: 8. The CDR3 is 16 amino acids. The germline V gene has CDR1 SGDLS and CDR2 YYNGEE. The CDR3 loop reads CASSLGQGGGTGELFF. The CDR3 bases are TGTGCCAGCAGCCTGGGACAGGGAGGGGGCACCGGGGAGCTGTTTTTT.

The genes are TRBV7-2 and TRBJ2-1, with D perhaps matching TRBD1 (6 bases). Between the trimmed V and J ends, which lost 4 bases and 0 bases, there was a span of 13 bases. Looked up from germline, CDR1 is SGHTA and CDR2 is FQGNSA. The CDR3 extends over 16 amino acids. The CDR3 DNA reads TGTGCCAGCAGCTATCAGGGGCCCTACTCCTACAATGAGCAGTTCTTC. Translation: CASSYQGPYSYNEQFF.

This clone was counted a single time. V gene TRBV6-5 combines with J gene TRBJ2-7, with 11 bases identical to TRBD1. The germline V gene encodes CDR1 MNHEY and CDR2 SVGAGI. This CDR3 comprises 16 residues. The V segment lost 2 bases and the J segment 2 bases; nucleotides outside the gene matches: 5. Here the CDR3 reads CASSYGWDRGAYEQYF. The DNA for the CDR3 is TGTGCCAGCAGTTACGGCTGGGACAGGGGGGCCTACGAGCAGTACTTC.

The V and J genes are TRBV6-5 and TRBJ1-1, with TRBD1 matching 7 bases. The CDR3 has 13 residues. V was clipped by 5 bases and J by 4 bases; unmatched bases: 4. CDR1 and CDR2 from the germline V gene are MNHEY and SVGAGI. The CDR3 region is CASSRTGRTEAFF. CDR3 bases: TGTGCCAGCAGTCGGACAGGTCGCACTGAAGCTTTCTTT.

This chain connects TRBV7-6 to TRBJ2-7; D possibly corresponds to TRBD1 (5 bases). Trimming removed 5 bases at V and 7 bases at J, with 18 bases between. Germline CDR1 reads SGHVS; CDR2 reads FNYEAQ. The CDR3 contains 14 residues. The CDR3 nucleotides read TGTGCCAGCAGCCAAGAACAGGCGTCTTGGGAGCAGTACTTC. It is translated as CASSQEQASWEQYF.

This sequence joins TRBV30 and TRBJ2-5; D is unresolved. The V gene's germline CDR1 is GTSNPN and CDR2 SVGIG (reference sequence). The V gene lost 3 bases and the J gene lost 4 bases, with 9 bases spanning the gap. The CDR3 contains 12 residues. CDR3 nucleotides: TGTGCCTGGAGGAGGCAATCAGAGACCCAGTACTTC. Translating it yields CAWRRQSETQYF.

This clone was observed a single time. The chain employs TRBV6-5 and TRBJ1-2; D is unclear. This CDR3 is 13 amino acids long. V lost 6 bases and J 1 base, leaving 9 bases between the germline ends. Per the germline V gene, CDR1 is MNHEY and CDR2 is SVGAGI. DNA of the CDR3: TGTGCCAGCAGGGCTGATTATAACTATGGCTACACCTTC. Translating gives CASRADYNYGYTF.

The DNA of the CDR3 is TGCGCCAGCACCCGAACCGGTGGGGCGAACACCGAGCAGTTCTTC. It yields the protein CASTRTGGANTEQFF. The chain employs TRBV5-1 and TRBJ2-1, with D perhaps matching TRBD1 (5 bases). V was cut by 6 bases and J by 10 bases, with 23 bases left in between. Germline V gene sequence: CDR1 SGHRS, CDR2 YFSETQ. The CDR3 length is 15 residues. Based on the CDR3 plus reference TRBV5-1 and TRBJ2-1, the full variable domain is KAGVTQTPRYLIKTRGQQVTLSCSPISGHRSVSWYQQTPGQGLQFLFEYFSETQRNKGNFPGRFSGRQFSNSRSEMNVSTLELGDSALYLCASTRTGGANTEQFFGPGTRLTVL.

CDR3 DNA sequence: TGTGCCAGCAGTTACTCGAGAAGTCAGCCCCAGCATTTT. Protein product: CASSYSRSQPQHF. This sequence joins TRBV6-5 and TRBJ1-5; D not certain. Trimming removed 0 bases from V and 6 bases from J, with 6 bases in between. The CDR3 sequence is 13 residues long. Germline CDR1 MNHEY, CDR2 SVGAGI.

The chain's CDR3 is CASSLTSGIYNEQFF. The CDR3, as DNA: TGTGCCAGCAGCCTGACTAGCGGGATATACAATGAGCAGTTCTTC. J is TRBJ2-1 and V is TRBV5-5, with 11 bases aligning to TRBD2. The germline CDR1 and CDR2 sequences are SGHKS and YYEKEE (reference sequence). CDR3 size: 15 residues. V gave up 4 bases and J gave up 4 bases; unmatched junction bases: 4.

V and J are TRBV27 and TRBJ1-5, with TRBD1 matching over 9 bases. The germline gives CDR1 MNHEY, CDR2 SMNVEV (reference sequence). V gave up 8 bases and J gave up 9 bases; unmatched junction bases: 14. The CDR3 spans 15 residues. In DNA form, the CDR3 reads TGTGCCAGCGCCCGTCAGGGACAGGGATATCCGCCCCAGCATTTT. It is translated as CASARQGQGYPPQHF.

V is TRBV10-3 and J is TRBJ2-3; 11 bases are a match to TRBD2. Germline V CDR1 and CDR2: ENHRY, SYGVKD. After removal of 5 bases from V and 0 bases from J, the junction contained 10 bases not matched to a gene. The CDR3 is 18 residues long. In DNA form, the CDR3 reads TGTGCCATCAGTCATTTAGCGGGAGGGCCCTCTAGCACAGATACGCAGTATTTT. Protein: CAISHLAGGPSSTDTQYF.

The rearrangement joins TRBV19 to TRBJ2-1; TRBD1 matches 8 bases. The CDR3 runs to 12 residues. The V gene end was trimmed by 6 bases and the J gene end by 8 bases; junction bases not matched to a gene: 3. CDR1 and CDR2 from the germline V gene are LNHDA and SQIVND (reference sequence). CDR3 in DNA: TGTGCCAGTAGCCCGGACAGGGATGAGCAGTTCTTC. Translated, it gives CASSPDRDEQFF.

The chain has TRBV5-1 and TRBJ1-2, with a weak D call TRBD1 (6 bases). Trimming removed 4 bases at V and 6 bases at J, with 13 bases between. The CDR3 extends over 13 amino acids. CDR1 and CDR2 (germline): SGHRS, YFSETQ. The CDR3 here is CASSGTGSDGYTF. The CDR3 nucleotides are TGCGCCAGCAGCGGTACAGGGTCTGATGGCTACACCTTC. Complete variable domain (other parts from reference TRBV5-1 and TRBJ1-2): KAGVTQTPRYLIKTRGQQVTLSCSPISGHRSVSWYQQTPGQGLQFLFEYFSETQRNKGNFPGRFSGRQFSNSRSEMNVSTLELGDSALYLCASSGTGSDGYTFGSGTRLTVV.

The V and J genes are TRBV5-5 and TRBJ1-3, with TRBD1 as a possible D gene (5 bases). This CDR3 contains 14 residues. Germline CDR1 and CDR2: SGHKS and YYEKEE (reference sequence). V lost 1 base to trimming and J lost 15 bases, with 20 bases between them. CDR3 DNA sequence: TGTGCCAGCAGCTTGACGACCCTTTCAGGACAAAGATATTTT. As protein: CASSLTTLSGQRYF.

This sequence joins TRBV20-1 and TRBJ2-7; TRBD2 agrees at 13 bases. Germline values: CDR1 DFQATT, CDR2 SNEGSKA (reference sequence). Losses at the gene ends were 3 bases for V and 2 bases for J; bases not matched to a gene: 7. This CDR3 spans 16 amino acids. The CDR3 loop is CSASPWTSGSTYEQYF. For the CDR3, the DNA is TGCAGTGCTAGTCCCTGGACTAGCGGGAGTACCTACGAGCAGTACTTC.

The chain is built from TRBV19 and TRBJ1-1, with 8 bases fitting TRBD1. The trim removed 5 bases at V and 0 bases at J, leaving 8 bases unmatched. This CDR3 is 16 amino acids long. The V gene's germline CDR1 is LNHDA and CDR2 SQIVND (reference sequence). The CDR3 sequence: CASSPRTGRMNTEAFF. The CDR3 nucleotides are TGTGCCAGTAGTCCCCGGACAGGGCGCATGAACACTGAAGCTTTCTTT.

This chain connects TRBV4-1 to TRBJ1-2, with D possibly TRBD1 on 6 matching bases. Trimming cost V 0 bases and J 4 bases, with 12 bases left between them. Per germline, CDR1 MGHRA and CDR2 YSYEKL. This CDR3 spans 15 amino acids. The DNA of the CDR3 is TGCGCCAGCAGCCAAGAGGACAGCTACCGCTATGGCTACACCTTC. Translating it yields CASSQEDSYRYGYTF.

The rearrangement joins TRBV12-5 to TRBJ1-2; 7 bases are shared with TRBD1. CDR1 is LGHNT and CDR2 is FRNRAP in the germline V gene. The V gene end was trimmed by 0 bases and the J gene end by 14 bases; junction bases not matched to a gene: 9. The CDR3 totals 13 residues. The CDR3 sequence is CASGLVQGQPKTF. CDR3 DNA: TGTGCTAGTGGTTTGGTACAGGGACAGCCTAAAACCTTC.

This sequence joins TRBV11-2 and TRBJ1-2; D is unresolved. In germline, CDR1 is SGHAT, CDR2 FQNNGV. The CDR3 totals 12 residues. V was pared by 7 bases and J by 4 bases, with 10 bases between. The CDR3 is CASTGSGYGYTF. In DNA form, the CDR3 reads TGTGCCAGCACCGGGAGTGGCTATGGCTACACCTTC.

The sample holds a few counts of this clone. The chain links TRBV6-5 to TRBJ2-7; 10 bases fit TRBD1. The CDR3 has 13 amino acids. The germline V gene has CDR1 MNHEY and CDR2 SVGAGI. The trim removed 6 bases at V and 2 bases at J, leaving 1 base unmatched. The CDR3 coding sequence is TGTGCCAGCAGGGGACAGGGGACCTACGAGCAGTACTTC. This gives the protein CASRGQGTYEQYF.

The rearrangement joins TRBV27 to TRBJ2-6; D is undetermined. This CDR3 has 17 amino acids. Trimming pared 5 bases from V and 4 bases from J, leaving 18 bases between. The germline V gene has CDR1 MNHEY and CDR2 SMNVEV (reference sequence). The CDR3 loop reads CASSALARSIGANVLTF. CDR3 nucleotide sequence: TGTGCCAGCAGTGCCCTCGCGCGGTCAATAGGGGCCAACGTCCTGACTTTC.